Below, 28 T cell receptor beta chains from the same sample are listed, as sequenced in a study of CD8+ T cells in alopecia areata. Extraction and reverse transcription of RNA yielded cDNA as the sequencing template. Profiling relied on immunoSEQ multiplex PCR, and the TCRdb table lists in-frame clones only, not all of them. Seen here are about 140,000 clones, roughly 46% observed once, and the top ten hold less than 1%. The input for sequencing was CD4+ T cells sorted from blood, taken at week 0. The source of these receptors is a human donor with alopecia areata.

This chain connects TRBV30 to TRBJ2-4; 7 bases map to TRBD2. Germline CDR1 GTSNPN, CDR2 SVGIG (reference sequence). The CDR3 consists of 15 residues. Trimming removed 2 bases from V and 4 bases from J; junction bases left unmatched: 8. The CDR3 nucleotides are TGTGCCTGGAGTCCGGGTAGTAGCGGGAAAAACATTCAGTACTTC. Its protein product is CAWSPGSSGKNIQYF.

The chain couples TRBV30 to TRBJ1-5; D not certain. Germline V gives CDR1 GTSNPN, CDR2 SVGIG (reference sequence). V was pared by 3 bases and J by 5 bases, with 11 bases between. The CDR3 extends over 13 amino acids. CDR3 residues: CAWREDTHQPQHF. DNA of the CDR3: TGTGCCTGGAGAGAAGACACTCATCAGCCCCAGCATTTT.

Only a few counts were recorded for this clone. V usage is TRBV5-1 and J usage is TRBJ2-2; D is ambiguous. The germline V and J ends were trimmed by 1 base and 2 bases, with 6 bases remaining between them. Germline-derived CDR1 and CDR2 are SGHRS and YFSETQ. The CDR3 contains 14 residues. This CDR3 reads CASSLLTNTGELFF. As DNA, the CDR3 is TGCGCCAGCAGCTTGCTCACAAACACCGGGGAGCTGTTTTTT.

The V gene is TRBV29-1, the J gene TRBJ2-5; perhaps TRBD1 as D (6 bases). Germline lookup yields CDR1 SQVTM and CDR2 ANQGSEA. V lost 8 bases and J lost 2, with 12 bases in between. The CDR3 sequence is 12 residues long. The CDR3 sequence is CSPVDRQETQYF. Here the CDR3 DNA reads TGCAGCCCCGTGGACAGACAAGAGACCCAGTACTTC.

This clone was picked up one time. This sequence joins TRBV5-6 and TRBJ1-5; D ambiguous. Germline V gives CDR1 SGHDT, CDR2 YYEEEE. The V end lost 1 base, the J end lost 4 bases, and 21 bases lay between the germline ends. CDR3 size: 18 residues. CDR3: CASSLSQLSPLTNQPQHF. The CDR3 DNA reads TGTGCCAGCAGCTTGTCCCAGCTCAGCCCCTTAACTAATCAGCCCCAGCATTTT.

This clone was seen a few times. This chain uses TRBV27 with TRBJ2-7, with 11 bases that match TRBD2. Germline trimming cut 3 bases from V and 3 bases from J; bases unmatched to any gene: 13. CDR1 is MNHEY, CDR2 SMNVEV, per germline (reference sequence). This CDR3 contains 18 residues. The CDR3 is CASSFGRSGTSGFYEQYF. The DNA of the CDR3 is TGTGCCAGCAGTTTTGGCAGGTCCGGGACTAGCGGATTCTACGAGCAGTACTTC.

This chain joins TRBV7-8 and TRBJ1-5; D is uncertain. This CDR3 comprises 15 residues. Germline CDR1 SGHVS, CDR2 FQNEAQ. V shed 2 bases and J shed 0 bases, with 8 bases lying between them. The CDR3 bases are TGTGCCAGCAGCTTAAATGGAATTAGCAATCAGCCCCAGCATTTT. Amino acids: CASSLNGISNQPQHF.

V is TRBV5-1 and J is TRBJ2-1; weak D call: TRBD2 (5 bases). This CDR3 has 13 residues. V lost 1 base and J 10 bases, leaving 12 bases between the germline ends. From germline, CDR1 is SGHRS and CDR2 YFSETQ. The CDR3 protein is CASSLPTRDEQFF. In nucleotides, the CDR3 is TGCGCCAGCAGCTTGCCCACTAGAGACGAGCAGTTCTTC. The full variable domain, rest sourced from reference TRBV5-1 and TRBJ2-1, is KAGVTQTPRYLIKTRGQQVTLSCSPISGHRSVSWYQQTPGQGLQFLFEYFSETQRNKGNFPGRFSGRQFSNSRSEMNVSTLELGDSALYLCASSLPTRDEQFFGPGTRLTVL.

By share, this clone counts as medium-sized. This rearrangement joins TRBV10-3 to TRBJ2-5, with TRBD1 matching over 9 bases. Trimming cost V 9 bases and J 5 bases; bases outside gene matches: 4. This CDR3 comprises 12 residues. Germline V gene lookup returns CDR1 ENHRY and CDR2 SYGVKD. DNA for the CDR3: TGTGCCATTTGGACAGGGGACGAGACCCAGTACTTC. This translates into CAIWTGDETQYF.

The chain is built from TRBV25-1 and TRBJ1-6; D ambiguous. Germline loops: CDR1 MGHDK, CDR2 SYGVNS. The CDR3 has 14 residues. V lost 8 bases, J lost 6 bases, and 14 bases lay in between. The CDR3 is CASGEARPNSPLHF. The CDR3 DNA reads as TGTGCCAGCGGAGAGGCGCGCCCTAATTCACCCCTCCACTTT.

The gene calls are TRBV5-1 and TRBJ2-3; D gene ambiguous. CDR3 length: 14 residues. Looked up from germline, CDR1 is SGHRS and CDR2 is YFSETQ. V was cut by 0 bases and J by 2 bases, with 7 bases left in between. In DNA, the CDR3 is TGCGCCAGCAGCTTGGCGCACTCCACAGATACGCAGTATTTT. Translating it yields CASSLAHSTDTQYF.

The count of this clone is one. The J gene is TRBJ2-2, the V gene TRBV30; possibly TRBD2 for D (5 bases). Germline CDR1 reads GTSNPN; CDR2 reads SVGIG (reference sequence). The CDR3 contains 14 residues. The V and J ends lost 3 bases and 1 base respectively, with 9 bases between them. The CDR3 DNA follows: TGTGCCTGGAGAGCGGTAAAGAACACCGGGGAGCTGTTTTTT. It encodes CAWRAVKNTGELFF.

This sequence joins TRBV30 and TRBJ1-1; D is unresolved. Germline V CDR1 and CDR2: GTSNPN, SVGIG (reference sequence). The V gene lost 0 bases and the J gene lost 4 bases, with 21 bases spanning the gap. The CDR3 contains 17 residues. The DNA of the CDR3 is TGTGCCTGGAGTGTCCCCTCGAGGTGGCGAGAGGGCACTGAAGCTTTCTTT. This gives the protein CAWSVPSRWREGTEAFF.

The chain links TRBV18 to TRBJ2-1; 9 bases fit TRBD2. J lost 8 bases, V lost 3 bases, and 8 bases had no gene match. CDR1 KGHSH and CDR2 LQKENI come from the germline V gene. CDR3 size: 15 residues. The CDR3 here is CASSPEAGGVDEQFF. The DNA of the CDR3 is TGTGCCAGCTCACCGGAGGCGGGAGGGGTGGATGAGCAGTTCTTC.

This clone was counted a few times. The chain has TRBV29-1 and TRBJ1-2; possibly TRBD1 for D (5 bases). V was shortened by 7 bases and J by 4 bases, with 13 bases between the two germline ends. Looked up from germline, CDR1 is SQVTM and CDR2 is ANQGSEA. This CDR3 contains 12 residues. The CDR3 loop is CSGWDGSYGYTF. CDR3 sequence (DNA): TGCAGCGGTTGGGACGGCTCCTATGGCTACACCTTC. The variable domain in full, completed from reference TRBV29-1 and TRBJ1-2, reads SAVISQKPSRDICQRGTSLTIQCQVDSQVTMMFWYRQQPGQSLTLIATANQGSEATYESGFVIDKFPISRPNLTFSTLTVSNMSPEDSSIYLCSGWDGSYGYTFGSGTRLTVV.

The rearrangement joins TRBV7-3 to TRBJ2-3; 7 bases fit TRBD2. V shed 2 bases, J shed 1 base, and the junction held 9 bases outside the gene matches. Germline-derived CDR1 and CDR2 are SGHTA and FQGTGA. The CDR3 is made up of 17 amino acids. CDR3 bases: TGTGCCAGCAGCTTAGCAGGGCGAGGGAGGGGCACAGATACGCAGTATTTT. Translating gives CASSLAGRGRGTDTQYF.

V gene TRBV5-1 combines with J gene TRBJ1-1; D uncertain. This CDR3 contains 18 residues. V lost 0 bases and J 2 bases, leaving 20 bases between the germline ends. The germline gives CDR1 SGHRS, CDR2 YFSETQ. CDR3 residues: CASSLAPFVGGSNTEAFF. CDR3 DNA: TGCGCCAGCAGCTTGGCTCCCTTTGTTGGAGGGTCAAACACTGAAGCTTTCTTT.

The V call is TRBV5-5, the J call TRBJ2-7; D ambiguous. Deletions cut 0 bases from V and 7 bases from J, with 5 bases between. The CDR3 sequence is 11 residues long. The germline gives CDR1 SGHKS, CDR2 YYEKEE (reference sequence). The CDR3 nucleotides are TGTGCCAGCAGCTTGGATCGGGAGCAGTACTTC. It codes for CASSLDREQYF.

The rearrangement joins TRBV29-1 to TRBJ2-1; D might be TRBD1 (6 bases). The CDR3 runs 14 residues. Germline V gene data show CDR1 as SQVTM and CDR2 as ANQGSEA. V lost 5 bases, J lost 2 bases, and 13 bases lay in between. The CDR3 spells CSVSRDTTYNEQFF. CDR3 in DNA: TGCAGCGTTTCACGGGACACAACCTACAATGAGCAGTTCTTC.

Turning to this clone: The sample has other DNA sequences that encode this CDR3 too. V usage is TRBV6-5 and J usage is TRBJ1-1, with a tentative D call TRBD1 (6 bases). This CDR3 region has 12 residues. Trimming took 2 bases from V and 7 from J, leaving 8 bases between them. Germline V lookup: CDR1 MNHEY, CDR2 SVGAGI. In DNA form, the CDR3 reads TGTGCCAGCAGTTACAGGGGGGGTGAAGCTTTCTTT. Translation gives CASSYRGGEAFF.

J is TRBJ2-3 and V is TRBV7-2, with 14 bases aligning to TRBD2. The CDR3 totals 17 residues. The J segment lost 0 bases and the V segment lost 5 bases, leaving 4 bases of the junction unmatched. Germline V gene sequence: CDR1 SGHTA, CDR2 FQGNSA. In DNA form, the CDR3 reads TGTGCCAGCAGCCTCCGGACTAGCGGGAGGAGCACAGATACGCAGTATTTT. Amino acids: CASSLRTSGRSTDTQYF.

The genes are TRBV15 and TRBJ2-1; 7 bases align to TRBD1. Trimming took 3 bases from V and 6 from J; bases not matched to a gene: 5. This CDR3 is built from 14 residues. Germline lookup yields CDR1 LNHNV and CDR2 YYDKDF (reference sequence). The CDR3: CATSRRQGVNEQFF. CDR3 nucleotides: TGTGCCACCAGCAGGCGGCAGGGGGTCAATGAGCAGTTCTTC.

The chain links TRBV7-9 to TRBJ1-2; no reliable D call. Between the trimmed V and J ends, which lost 1 base and 10 bases, there was a span of 19 bases. Germline lookup yields CDR1 SEHNR and CDR2 FQNEAQ (reference sequence). This CDR3 is 15 amino acids long. The CDR3 region has the DNA TGTGCCAGCAGCTTAGGCAGGTCATCCTCCGAGGACTACACCTTC. Translated: CASSLGRSSSEDYTF.

This clone was detected only a few times. The rearrangement links TRBV25-1 to TRBJ2-3; TRBD2 might be the D (6 bases). The CDR3 has 14 amino acids. V lost 6 bases and J 8 bases, leaving 18 bases between the germline ends. Germline V gene lookup returns CDR1 MGHDK and CDR2 SYGVNS. CDR3 loop: CASRSPGLTVTQYF. The CDR3 coding sequence is TGTGCCAGCAGATCTCCGGGACTGACCGTTACGCAGTATTTT.

Of note for this clone: The sample has other DNA sequences that encode this CDR3 too. J is TRBJ2-3 and V is TRBV9, with 10 bases matching TRBD1. With 4 bases clipped from V and 4 bases from J, the junction kept 9 bases outside the gene matches. In germline, CDR1 is SGDLS, CDR2 YYNGEE. The CDR3 sequence is 16 residues long. CDR3 DNA: TGTGCCAGCAGCCCCCCGGGACAGGGGATCGCAGATACGCAGTATTTT. Amino acids: CASSPPGQGIADTQYF.

This clone has a handful of counts. The chain combines TRBV7-8 with TRBJ1-2, with D hard to call. The CDR3 is 14 amino acids. CDR1 SGHVS and CDR2 FQNEAQ come from the germline V gene. The V end was cut by 2 bases, the J end by 6 bases, with 13 bases between. CDR3 sequence (DNA): TGTGCCAGCAGCTTAATGGGCTTTGTCGATGGCTACACCTTC. Amino acid sequence: CASSLMGFVDGYTF.

The chain recombines TRBV5-4 with TRBJ1-2; TRBD1 is a possible D gene (5 bases). Deletions cut 4 bases from V and 1 base from J, with 8 bases between. The CDR3 has 13 residues. Germline CDR1 SGHNT, CDR2 YYREEE (reference sequence). CDR3 bases: TGTGCCAGCAGCGGGGGGGATAACTATGGCTACACCTTC. Translation gives CASSGGDNYGYTF.

This clone turned up a few times. The chain has TRBV29-1 and TRBJ2-3, with 8 bases identical to TRBD1. Losses at the gene ends were 7 bases for V and 0 bases for J; bases not matched to a gene: 6. This CDR3 has 14 amino acids. CDR1 and CDR2 (germline): SQVTM, ANQGSEA. Here the CDR3 reads CSAIGTGSTDTQYF. DNA for the CDR3: TGCAGCGCTATTGGGACAGGAAGCACAGATACGCAGTATTTT.